Each of the 30 T cell receptor beta chains below was sequenced from the same sample in a study of blood T cell repertoires in COVID-19. Profiling relied on immunoSEQ multiplex PCR, and the TCRdb table lists in-frame clones only, not all of them. This sample has over 250,000 clones, with roughly nine tenths found just once. Material for sequencing was peripheral blood. These receptors came from a woman aged 25 to 39 with COVID-19, enrolled during active disease.

This sequence joins TRBV27 and TRBJ1-1, with TRBD1 as a possible D gene (6 bases). Between the trimmed V and J ends, which lost 3 bases and 7 bases, there was a span of 12 bases. The CDR3 is made up of 13 amino acids. Germline V lookup: CDR1 MNHEY, CDR2 SMNVEV (reference sequence). The CDR3 is CASSLRGFNEAFF. The CDR3 bases are TGTGCCAGCAGTTTGAGGGGGTTTAATGAAGCTTTCTTT.

The CDR3 sequence is CASSIRRSGSYEQYF. In nucleotides, the CDR3 is TGTGCCAGTAGTATCCGGCGGAGTGGCTCCTACGAGCAGTACTTC. The gene calls are TRBV19 and TRBJ2-7; D gene ambiguous. Trimming took off 3 bases at V and 0 bases at J, with 12 bases between the two ends. This CDR3 is built from 15 residues. Germline loops: CDR1 LNHDA, CDR2 SQIVND (reference sequence).

The V call is TRBV19, the J call TRBJ1-1; 9 nucleotides line up with TRBD1. Germline loops: CDR1 LNHDA, CDR2 SQIVND (reference sequence). V lost 3 bases and J lost 0; bases outside the gene matches: 5. There are 16 residues in the CDR3. CDR3 loop: CASSMGTGLLNTEAFF. The CDR3 DNA is TGTGCCAGTAGTATGGGGACAGGGCTCCTGAACACTGAAGCTTTCTTT.

This chain links TRBV7-9 with TRBJ1-5, with D perhaps matching TRBD1 (5 bases). The V end lost 5 bases, the J end lost 1 base, and 9 bases lay between the germline ends. The CDR3 consists of 14 residues. CDR1 SEHNR and CDR2 FQNEAQ come from the germline V gene (reference sequence). This CDR3 is CASSPRGSNQPQHF. CDR3 sequence (DNA): TGTGCCAGCAGCCCCCGGGGGAGCAATCAGCCCCAGCATTTT.

The genes are TRBV2 and TRBJ1-2; no firm D call. CDR1 is SNHLY and CDR2 is FYNNEI in the germline V gene. V dropped 3 bases and J dropped 6 bases, with 8 bases sitting between them. The length of the CDR3 is 12 residues. CDR3 protein: CASSDSFNGYTF. DNA of the CDR3: TGTGCCAGCAGTGATAGCTTCAATGGCTACACCTTC.

The gene calls are TRBV15 and TRBJ1-4, with D maybe TRBD1 (5 bases). V lost 3 bases and J 10 bases, leaving 15 bases between the germline ends. This CDR3 comprises 14 residues. CDR1 and CDR2 (germline): LNHNV, YYDKDF (reference sequence). The CDR3 sequence: CATSSDPGFGKLFF. CDR3 DNA sequence: TGTGCCACCAGCAGTGACCCAGGGTTCGGAAAACTGTTTTTT. Combining the CDR3 with reference TRBV15 and TRBJ1-4 gives the whole variable domain DAMVIQNPRYQVTQFGKPVTLSCSQTLNHNVMYWYQQKSSQAPKLLFHYYDKDFNNEADTPDNFQSRRPNTSFCFLDIRSPGLGDTAMYLCATSSDPGFGKLFFGSGTQLSVL.

CDR3 nucleotide sequence: TGTGCCAGTAGTATGGAGAATAACAATCAGCCCCAGCATTTT. Protein product: CASSMENNNQPQHF. J is TRBJ1-5 and V is TRBV19, with no clear D. The V gene lost 3 bases and the J gene lost 3 bases, with 9 bases spanning the gap. This CDR3 spans 14 amino acids. Germline CDR1 LNHDA, CDR2 SQIVND (reference sequence).

V gene TRBV3-1 (or the pseudogene TRBV3-2) combines with J gene TRBJ2-7; D gene uncertain. CDR1 LGHDT and CDR2 YNNKEL come from the germline V gene (reference sequence). This CDR3 is built from 13 residues. V was trimmed by 4 bases and J by 2 bases, leaving 9 bases between them. This CDR3 is CASSPGPPYEQYF. CDR3 DNA sequence: TGTGCCAGCAGCCCTGGGCCCCCCTACGAGCAGTACTTC.

This chain joins TRBV15 and TRBJ2-5; 11 bases are shared with TRBD2. Trimming removed 6 bases from V and 6 bases from J; junction bases left unmatched: 15. The germline gives CDR1 LNHNV, CDR2 YYDKDF (reference sequence). The CDR3 covers 17 residues. CDR3: CATRGPASGRSIQTQYF. The DNA for the CDR3 is TGTGCCACCAGGGGCCCGGCTAGCGGGAGGAGTATACAGACCCAGTACTTC.

This chain uses TRBV5-8 with TRBJ2-4; possible D gene TRBD2, 6 bases. Germline CDR1 is SGHTS and CDR2 is YDEGEE. The CDR3 consists of 13 residues. V was clipped by 3 bases and J by 10 bases, with 14 bases between them. CDR3 DNA sequence: TGTGCCAGCAGCTCGGGACTCAGGATGATTCAGTACTTC. It translates to CASSSGLRMIQYF.

CDR3 nucleotides: TGTGCCTGGAGTCTAATGACAGGGGTCGCTGGCTACACCTTC. It specifies CAWSLMTGVAGYTF. The chain employs TRBV30 and TRBJ1-2, with TRBD1 matching over 8 bases. V shed 2 bases, J shed 7 bases, and the junction held 9 bases outside the gene matches. Per germline, CDR1 GTSNPN and CDR2 SVGIG (reference sequence). The CDR3 loop spans 14 amino acids.

This clone was picked up one time. This chain joins TRBV7-9 and TRBJ1-4; maybe TRBD1 (5 bases). Trimming removed 5 bases at V and 8 bases at J, with 18 bases between. Germline-derived CDR1 and CDR2 are SEHNR and FQNEAQ (reference sequence). The CDR3 length is 15 residues. The CDR3 nucleotides are TGTGCCAGCAGCACCTACAGGACATTGGAGGAAAAACTGTTTTTT. It is translated as CASSTYRTLEEKLFF.

This chain connects TRBV5-4 to TRBJ2-7; 7 positions agree with TRBD1. V lost 0 bases to trimming and J lost 5 bases; unmatched junction nucleotides: 8. The V gene's germline CDR1 is SGHNT and CDR2 YYREEE (reference sequence). The CDR3 is 15 amino acids. CDR3 DNA sequence: TGTGCCAGCAGCTTGGCCCTCCGACAGGGCCACGAGCAGTACTTC. This codes for CASSLALRQGHEQYF.

The rearrangement links TRBV5-4 to TRBJ2-7; 7 bases line up with TRBD2. Per the germline V gene, CDR1 is SGHNT and CDR2 is YYREEE (reference sequence). Trimming cost V 1 base and J 3 bases; bases outside gene matches: 7. The CDR3 totals 15 residues. The CDR3 protein is CASSLNSGKVYEQYF. CDR3 sequence (DNA): TGTGCCAGCAGCTTGAACAGCGGGAAAGTCTACGAGCAGTACTTC.

The rearrangement joins TRBV7-2 to TRBJ1-5, with D possibly matching TRBD1 (6 bases). Deletions cut 3 bases from V and 7 bases from J, with 16 bases between. CDR1 and CDR2 from the germline V gene are SGHTA and FQGNSA. The CDR3 runs to 15 residues. The CDR3 nucleotides read TGTGCCAGCAGCTTGATGTCGGGGGGCGGGCAGCCCCAGCATTTT. Protein sequence: CASSLMSGGGQPQHF.

The chain uses TRBV5-6 and TRBJ1-1; 8 bases align to TRBD1. CDR1 and CDR2 from the germline V gene are SGHDT and YYEEEE. Trimming at V came to 5 bases and at J to 6 bases, leaving 9 bases not matched to a gene. The CDR3 covers 14 residues. The CDR3 nucleotides read TGTGCCAGCAGGCCGACAGGGGATATGGCTGAAGCTTTCTTT. The encoded protein is CASRPTGDMAEAFF.

J is TRBJ2-5 and V is TRBV10-3; D possibly corresponds to TRBD1 (6 bases). Germline loops: CDR1 ENHRY, CDR2 SYGVKD. The CDR3 covers 14 residues. With 4 bases removed from V and 5 bases from J, the gap between germline ends came to 14 bases. DNA for the CDR3: TGTGCCATCAGTGCGCAGGGGCTAGAGGAGACCCAGTACTTC. Its translation is CAISAQGLEETQYF.

This chain joins TRBV28 and TRBJ2-3; 10 bases line up with TRBD2. There are 16 residues in the CDR3. Looked up from germline, CDR1 is MDHEN and CDR2 is SYDVKM. V lost 3 bases to trimming and J lost 3 bases; unmatched junction nucleotides: 6. CDR3 coding DNA: TGTGCCAGCAGTTTTCTAGCGGGAGTTATAACAGATACGCAGTATTTT. Residues: CASSFLAGVITDTQYF. Full variable domain (rest looked up from reference TRBV28 and TRBJ2-3): DVKVTQSSRYLVKRTGEKVFLECVQDMDHENMFWYRQDPGLGLRLIYFSYDVKMKEKGDIPEGYSVSREKKERFSLILESASTNQTSMYLCASSFLAGVITDTQYFGPGTRLTVL.

This chain uses TRBV11-2 with TRBJ2-1, with 10 bases that match TRBD2. The ends lost 4 bases at V and 10 bases at J; junction bases unmatched: 10. The CDR3 has 15 residues. CDR1 is SGHAT and CDR2 is FQNNGV in the germline V gene. The CDR3 sequence is CASSSLAGALIEQFF. The CDR3 nucleotides are TGTGCCAGCAGCTCCCTAGCGGGGGCTTTGATAGAGCAGTTCTTC.

The chain is built from TRBV6-1 and TRBJ1-1; D is undetermined. Germline assignment: CDR1 MNHNS and CDR2 SASEGT. With 1 base removed from V and 5 bases from J, the gap between germline ends came to 8 bases. This CDR3 has 13 amino acids. The CDR3 DNA reads TGTGCCAGCAGTGAAGTCTTTCAGACTGAAGCTTTCTTT. Its translation is CASSEVFQTEAFF.

CDR3 DNA sequence: TGCAGTGCTAGTACGAGGGAGAGAGGTACTGGCTACACCTTC. Its protein product is CSASTRERGTGYTF. This chain links TRBV20-1 with TRBJ1-2; D not certain. The ends were cut back, 3 bases at V and 7 bases at J, with 18 bases in the middle. This CDR3 is built from 14 residues. Per the germline V gene, CDR1 is DFQATT and CDR2 is SNEGSKA (reference sequence).

V is TRBV18 and J is TRBJ2-5; perhaps TRBD2 as D (5 bases). CDR1 is KGHSH and CDR2 is LQKENI in the germline V gene. CDR3 length equals 13 residues. V was pared by 4 bases and J by 5 bases, with 11 bases between. CDR3 bases: TGTGCCAGCTCACAGGGAGTCGGGGAGACCCAGTACTTC. Translation gives CASSQGVGETQYF. The full variable domain, with the rest looked up from reference TRBV18 and TRBJ2-5, is NAGVMQNPRHLVRRRGQEARLRCSPMKGHSHVYWYRQLPEEGLKFMVYLQKENIIDESGMPKERFSAEFPKEGPSILRIQQVVRGDSAAYFCASSQGVGETQYFGPGTRLLVL.

The rearrangement uses TRBV28 and TRBJ1-1; 10 bases agree with TRBD1. After removal of 8 bases from V and 4 bases from J, the junction contained 7 bases not matched to a gene. This CDR3 comprises 14 residues. Germline V gene lookup returns CDR1 MDHEN and CDR2 SYDVKM. The CDR3 loop reads CASRTGGQGTEAFF. In DNA form, the CDR3 reads TGTGCCAGCCGGACAGGGGGTCAGGGCACTGAAGCTTTCTTT.

This rearrangement joins TRBV7-9 to TRBJ2-1; 7 bases are a match to TRBD2. V gave up 4 bases and J gave up 8 bases; unmatched junction bases: 8. Germline loops: CDR1 SEHNR, CDR2 FQNEAQ (reference sequence). The CDR3 has 14 residues. The CDR3 sequence: CASSSLGGGDEQFF. As DNA, the CDR3 is TGTGCCAGCAGCTCCCTAGGCGGGGGAGATGAGCAGTTCTTC. Based on the CDR3 plus reference TRBV7-9 and TRBJ2-1, the full variable domain is DTGVSQNPRHKITKRGQNVTFRCDPISEHNRLYWYRQTLGQGPEFLTYFQNEAQLEKSRLLSDRFSAERPKGSFSTLEIQRTEQGDSAMYLCASSSLGGGDEQFFGPGTRLTVL.

Concerning this clone itself: The sample has other DNA sequences that encode this CDR3 too. V gene TRBV5-4 combines with J gene TRBJ2-7; 10 positions match TRBD1. This CDR3 contains 14 residues. Germline trimming cut 3 bases from V and 3 bases from J; bases unmatched to any gene: 3. Per the germline V gene, CDR1 is SGHNT and CDR2 is YYREEE (reference sequence). CDR3: CASSSDRGFYEQYF. The CDR3 DNA reads TGTGCCAGCAGCTCGGACAGGGGGTTCTACGAGCAGTACTTC.

V is TRBV5-4 and J is TRBJ2-3; TRBD1 matches 8 bases. CDR1 SGHNT and CDR2 YYREEE come from the germline V gene (reference sequence). The V and J ends lost 0 bases and 4 bases, in that order; junction bases with no gene match: 4. The CDR3 has 15 residues. CDR3 nucleotides: TGTGCCAGCAGCTTGGACAGGGGGTCGGCAGATACGCAGTATTTT. Encoded protein: CASSLDRGSADTQYF. Based on the CDR3 plus reference TRBV5-4 and TRBJ2-3, the full variable domain is ETGVTQSPTHLIKTRGQQVTLRCSSQSGHNTVSWYQQALGQGPQFIFQYYREEENGRGNFPPRFSGLQFPNYSSELNVNALELDDSALYLCASSLDRGSADTQYFGPGTRLTVL.

This rearrangement joins TRBV5-1 to TRBJ2-7; D is perhaps TRBD2 (6 bases). The CDR3 sequence is 13 residues long. V was pared by 4 bases and J by 6 bases, with 14 bases between. The germline gives CDR1 SGHRS, CDR2 YFSETQ. This CDR3 is CASSLGGSSEQYF. CDR3 bases: TGCGCCAGCAGCCTCGGGGGAAGCTCCGAGCAGTACTTC.

The V gene is TRBV18, the J gene TRBJ1-1, with D possibly being TRBD1 (5 bases). V lost 5 bases, J lost 1 base, and 8 bases lay in between. The CDR3 consists of 13 residues. Germline values: CDR1 KGHSH, CDR2 LQKENI. DNA for the CDR3: TGTGCCAGCTCAGTAGGACAGAACACTGAAGCTTTCTTT. Protein product: CASSVGQNTEAFF.

The chain joins TRBV11-1 to TRBJ1-2; TRBD1 aligns across 7 bases. The CDR3 extends over 15 amino acids. V dropped 1 base and J dropped 3; count of bases not matched to a gene: 5. The germline gives CDR1 SGHAT, CDR2 FQDESV (reference sequence). For the CDR3, the DNA is TGTGCCAGCAGCTTAGGAGGGGGCCGGGACTATGGCTACACCTTC. This encodes CASSLGGGRDYGYTF.

This clone has more than one count but fewer than ten. The chain carries TRBV5-6 and TRBJ2-7; tentative D call: TRBD1 (5 bases). Trimming took 3 bases from V and 11 from J, leaving 12 bases between them. Germline CDR1 and CDR2: SGHDT and YYEEEE. The CDR3 extends over 11 amino acids. CDR3 amino acids: CASSSGARKYF. DNA of the CDR3: TGTGCCAGCAGCTCTGGGGCGCGGAAGTACTTC.